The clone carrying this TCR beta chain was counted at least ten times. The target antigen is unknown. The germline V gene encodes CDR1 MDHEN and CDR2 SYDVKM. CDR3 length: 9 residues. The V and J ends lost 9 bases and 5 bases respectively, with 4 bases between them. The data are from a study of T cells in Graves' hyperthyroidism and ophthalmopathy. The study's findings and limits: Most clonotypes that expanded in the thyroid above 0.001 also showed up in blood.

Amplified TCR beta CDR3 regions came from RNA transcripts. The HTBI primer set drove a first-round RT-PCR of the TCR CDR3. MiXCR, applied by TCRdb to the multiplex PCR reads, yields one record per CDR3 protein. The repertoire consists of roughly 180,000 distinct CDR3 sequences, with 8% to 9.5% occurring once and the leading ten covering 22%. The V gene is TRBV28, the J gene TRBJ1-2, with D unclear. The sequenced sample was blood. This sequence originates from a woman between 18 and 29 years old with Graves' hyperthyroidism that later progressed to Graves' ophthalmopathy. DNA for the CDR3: TGTGCCAGGATATATGGCTACACCTTC. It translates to CARIYGYTF.